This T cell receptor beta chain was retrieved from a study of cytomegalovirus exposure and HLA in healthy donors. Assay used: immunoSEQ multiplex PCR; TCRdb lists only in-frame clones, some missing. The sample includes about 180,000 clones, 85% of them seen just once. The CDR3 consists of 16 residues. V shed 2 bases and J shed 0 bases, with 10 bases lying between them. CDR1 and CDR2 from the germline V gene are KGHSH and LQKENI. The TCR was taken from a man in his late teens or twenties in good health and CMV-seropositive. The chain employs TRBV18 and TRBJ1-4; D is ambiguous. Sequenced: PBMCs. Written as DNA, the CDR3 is TGTGCCAGCTCACCAGCCTCGAGGACAACTAATGAAAAACTGTTTTTT. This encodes CASSPASRTTNEKLFF. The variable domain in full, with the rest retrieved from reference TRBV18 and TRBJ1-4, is NAGVMQNPRHLVRRRGQEARLRCSPMKGHSHVYWYRQLPEEGLKFMVYLQKENIIDESGMPKERFSAEFPKEGPSILRIQQVVRGDSAAYFCASSPASRTTNEKLFFGSGTQLSVL.